One and the same sample provided the 6 T cell receptor beta chains below, sequenced in a study of blood T cell repertoires in COVID-19. Clones were read by immunoSEQ multiplex PCR, and TCRdb kept only the in-frame ones, dropping some. The repertoire holds around 200,000 clones, with 86% as singletons. The sample comprised peripheral blood. These TCRs come from a woman aged 60-75 years with COVID-19, enrolled during active disease.

This chain joins TRBV23-1 and TRBJ1-4; TRBD1 might be the D (6 bases). TRBV23-1 is treated as an ORF (open reading frame) with a function not yet certain. Trimming shortened V by 6 bases and J by 8 bases, and 13 bases separated the two germline ends. This CDR3 is 13 amino acids long. In DNA, the CDR3 is TGCGCCAGCAGCCCAGGGGAGGGGGAAAAACTGTTTTTT. Translation gives CASSPGEGEKLFF.

This clone qualifies as medium-sized. This chain joins TRBV30 and TRBJ1-1, with D maybe TRBD1 (5 bases). The ends were cut back, 2 bases at V and 10 bases at J, with 23 bases in the middle. This CDR3 has 15 amino acids. Germline V CDR1 and CDR2: GTSNPN, SVGIG (reference sequence). The CDR3 DNA reads as TGTGCCTGGAGTTCCACCACAGGACAACTGGACCGAGCTTTCTTT. Its protein product is CAWSSTTGQLDRAFF.

The chain links TRBV7-2 to TRBJ1-4; 9 nucleotides line up with TRBD1. The junction had 8 bases not matched to a gene; V was cut back by 7 bases and J by 5 bases. CDR3 length: 15 amino acids. In germline, CDR1 is SGHTA, CDR2 FQGNSA. CDR3 DNA sequence: TGTGCCAGCAACTCGGCCGGGACAGGGAATGAAAAACTGTTTTTT. It is translated as CASNSAGTGNEKLFF.

The genes are TRBV28 and TRBJ1-4, with D perhaps matching TRBD1 (5 bases). Germline V gene data show CDR1 as MDHEN and CDR2 as SYDVKM. Trimming removed 9 bases at V and 9 bases at J, with 17 bases between. This CDR3 contains 13 residues. This CDR3 reads CASKGRVGQKLFF. CDR3 nucleotides: TGTGCCAGTAAGGGGCGCGTTGGGCAAAAACTGTTTTTT.

The chain has TRBV27 and TRBJ1-2, with TRBD1 identical over 7 bases. Germline CDR1 is MNHEY and CDR2 is SMNVEV (reference sequence). V lost 5 bases and J lost 7; bases outside the gene matches: 10. The CDR3 runs 14 residues. CDR3 region: CASSLYGTASGYTF. For the CDR3, the DNA is TGTGCCAGCAGTCTATATGGGACAGCTTCTGGCTACACCTTC.

V is TRBV10-3 and J is TRBJ2-5; TRBD1 agrees at 8 bases. Germline CDR1 is ENHRY and CDR2 is SYGVKD. V trimming: 0 bases; J trimming: 4 bases; junction bases outside the gene matches: 13. The CDR3 is 18 residues long. The CDR3 DNA reads TGTGCCATCAGTGAGTCTTACAGTCGGACAGGGATCGGAGAGACCCAGTACTTC. This encodes CAISESYSRTGIGETQYF.